What follows are 11 T cell receptor beta chains derived from one specimen sequenced in a study of blood T cell repertoires in COVID-19. Repertoires were generated with immunoSEQ multiplex PCR, while TCRdb's copy carries only in-frame clones and drops some. The sample holds 200,000 to 250,000 clones, approximately 91% seen once. The sequenced sample consisted of peripheral blood. All receptors derive from a woman aged 60-75 years with acute or convalescent COVID-19.

In nucleotides, the CDR3 is TGTGCCAGCAGTGAAATTTTGGGCAGGGACGAGCAGTACTTC. It specifies CASSEILGRDEQYF. The V gene is TRBV6-1, the J gene TRBJ2-7, with a possible D match to TRBD1 (5 bases). CDR3 length: 14 residues. The V gene's germline CDR1 is MNHNS and CDR2 SASEGT. The V end lost 2 bases, the J end lost 5 bases, and 13 bases lay between the germline ends.

This clone showed up just a few times. This rearrangement joins TRBV6-2 or TRBV6-3 to TRBJ2-5; the match to TRBD2 covers 8 bases. Germline-derived CDR1 and CDR2 are MNHEY and SVGEGT. With 0 bases clipped from V and 5 bases from J, the junction kept 11 bases outside the gene matches. The CDR3 contains 17 residues. In DNA, the CDR3 is TGTGCCAGCAGTTACTCGGCCCTTTTAGCGGGACGGGAGACCCAGTACTTC. Residues: CASSYSALLAGRETQYF.

The rearrangement links TRBV10-2 to TRBJ2-5, with 10 bases aligning to TRBD2. J gave up 2 bases and V 6 bases, and 12 bases lay outside the gene matches. Germline lookup yields CDR1 WSHSY and CDR2 SAAADI. CDR3 length equals 17 residues. The CDR3, as DNA: TGCGCCAGCAGCTTCCCGCCTAGCGGGAGAGGGCAAGAGACCCAGTACTTC. This encodes CASSFPPSGRGQETQYF.

V and J are TRBV4-1 and TRBJ2-7, with TRBD2 as a possible D gene (5 bases). With 2 bases removed from V and 3 bases from J, the gap between germline ends came to 8 bases. Germline CDR1 reads MGHRA; CDR2 reads YSYEKL. This CDR3 is 13 amino acids long. CDR3 residues: CASSQIGLYEQYF. The CDR3 DNA is TGCGCCAGCAGCCAAATTGGACTCTACGAGCAGTACTTC.

The V gene is TRBV3-1 (or the pseudogene TRBV3-2), the J gene TRBJ2-5; 14 bases agree with TRBD2. J was trimmed by 1 base and V by 0 bases; bases with no gene match: 1. Germline V CDR1 and CDR2: LGHDT, YNNKEL (reference sequence). CDR3 length: 17 residues. As DNA, the CDR3 is TGTGCCAGCAGCCAAGACGGACTAGCGGGGGGCCAAGAGACCCAGTACTTC. It encodes CASSQDGLAGGQETQYF.

The J gene is TRBJ2-2, the V gene TRBV6-5; 9 nucleotides agree with TRBD1. With 6 bases clipped from V and 6 bases from J, the junction kept 8 bases outside the gene matches. This CDR3 has 15 residues. Germline CDR1 MNHEY, CDR2 SVGAGI. CDR3 sequence (DNA): TGTGCCAGCAGCTCCGGGACAGGGTTGGCCGGGGAGCTGTTTTTT. Encoded protein: CASSSGTGLAGELFF.

V and J are TRBV5-1 and TRBJ2-2; 12 bases are shared with TRBD2. V shed 4 bases, J shed 1 base, and the junction held 8 bases outside the gene matches. The CDR3 is 18 amino acids. Germline assignment: CDR1 SGHRS and CDR2 YFSETQ. The CDR3: CASSPGLAGRRNTGELFF. The CDR3 DNA sequence: TGCGCCAGCAGCCCCGGACTAGCGGGAAGGCGGAACACCGGGGAGCTGTTTTTT.

CDR3 loop: CASSQGTGTDTQYF. The CDR3 DNA is TGCGCCAGCAGCCAAGGAACAGGGACAGATACGCAGTATTTT. The chain uses TRBV4-3 and TRBJ2-3; D is perhaps TRBD1 (6 bases). This CDR3 region has 14 residues. Germline values: CDR1 LGHNA, CDR2 YSLEER. V was cut by 1 base and J by 3 bases, with 8 bases left in between.

CDR3 region: CATSPRTAYEQYF. CDR3 coding DNA: TGTGCCACCAGCCCCCGGACAGCCTACGAGCAGTACTTC. This chain uses TRBV15 with TRBJ2-7; maybe TRBD1 (6 bases). The length of the CDR3 is 13 residues. Trimming took 5 bases from V and 2 from J, leaving 10 bases between them. Looked up from germline, CDR1 is LNHNV and CDR2 is YYDKDF (reference sequence).

J is TRBJ1-1 and V is TRBV29-1; maybe TRBD1 (5 bases). The CDR3 contains 13 residues. Germline assignment: CDR1 SQVTM and CDR2 ANQGSEA. V was clipped by 7 bases and J by 0 bases, with 12 bases between them. CDR3 nucleotide sequence: TGCAGCGCCAAACAGGAGCTGAACACTGAAGCTTTCTTT. Residues: CSAKQELNTEAFF.

This sequence joins TRBV6-2 or TRBV6-3 and TRBJ2-2, with 7 bases fitting TRBD2. V dropped 5 bases and J dropped 2; count of bases not matched to a gene: 5. CDR3 length: 15 residues. CDR1 and CDR2 from the germline V gene are MNHEY and SVGEGT. This CDR3 reads CASSLTSSNTGELFF. The CDR3 DNA sequence: TGTGCCAGCAGTCTGACTAGCTCAAACACCGGGGAGCTGTTTTTT.